A selection of T cell receptor beta chains follows, all from one sample in a study of blood T cell repertoires in COVID-19. TCRdb keeps only in-frame clones here, not all; method: immunoSEQ multiplex PCR. This sample has about 410,000 clones; 75% to 90% occur once, and the top ten carry less than 2%. The sample consisted of peripheral blood. The origin of the receptors is a woman between 40 and 55 years old with COVID-19, enrolled during active disease. CDR3s include the opening cysteine and the closing phenylalanine or tryptophan. D genes are given only for firm matches. Where a row states a size, it is once, few, many or the class of an expanded clone; other rows omit it.

d_call: TRBD2; v_call: TRBV5-4; j_call: TRBJ2-3; clone_size: .; cdr3_aa: CASSFKREWRTDTQYF; cdr3_nt: TGTGCCAGCAGCTTTAAGCGGGAGTGGAGGACAGATACGCAGTATTTT
d_call: .; v_call: TRBV7-9; j_call: TRBJ2-7; clone_size: .; cdr3_aa: CASSLAGRAGSIREQYF; cdr3_nt: TGTGCCAGCAGCTTAGCAGGTCGGGCGGGGTCGATACGCGAGCAGTACTTC
d_call: .; v_call: TRBV5-1; j_call: TRBJ1-1; clone_size: .; cdr3_aa: CASSVMGGVNTEAFF; cdr3_nt: TGCGCCAGCAGCGTCATGGGAGGCGTGAACACTGAAGCTTTCTTT
d_call: TRBD1; v_call: TRBV18; j_call: TRBJ1-2; clone_size: once; cdr3_aa: CASSPVPDRGTRYGYTF; cdr3_nt: TGTGCCAGCTCACCTGTCCCAGACAGGGGTACTCGGTATGGCTACACCTTC
d_call: .; v_call: TRBV18; j_call: TRBJ1-2; clone_size: .; cdr3_aa: CASSPSSGGITNYGYTF; cdr3_nt: TGTGCCAGCTCACCCAGTTCTGGGGGCATTACTAACTATGGCTACACCTTC
d_call: TRBD1; v_call: TRBV7-2; j_call: TRBJ1-4; clone_size: .; cdr3_aa: CASSSGQGNEKLFF; cdr3_nt: TGTGCCAGCAGCTCCGGACAGGGGAATGAAAAACTGTTTTTT
d_call: TRBD2; v_call: TRBV7-9; j_call: TRBJ2-3; clone_size: .; cdr3_aa: CASSLTSGGTDTQYF; cdr3_nt: TGTGCCAGCAGCCTCACTAGCGGGGGCACAGATACGCAGTATTTT
d_call: .; v_call: TRBV27; j_call: TRBJ2-3; clone_size: .; cdr3_aa: CASRRVGDTQYF; cdr3_nt: TGTGCCAGCAGACGGGTGGGAGATACGCAGTATTTT
d_call: .; v_call: TRBV10-3; j_call: TRBJ1-1; clone_size: .; cdr3_aa: CAIGNQVGPGTEAFF; cdr3_nt: TGTGCCATCGGAAATCAGGTCGGTCCCGGAACTGAAGCTTTCTTT
d_call: .; v_call: TRBV6-2/TRBV6-3; j_call: TRBJ1-4; clone_size: .; cdr3_aa: CASSWGRFGTNEKLFF; cdr3_nt: TGTGCCAGCAGTTGGGGCAGGTTCGGAACTAATGAAAAACTGTTTTTT
d_call: .; v_call: TRBV27; j_call: TRBJ1-2; clone_size: .; cdr3_aa: CASTSLQAIEYGYTF; cdr3_nt: TGTGCCAGCACCTCGTTGCAGGCAATAGAGTATGGCTACACCTTC
d_call: TRBD2; v_call: TRBV23-1; j_call: TRBJ2-2; clone_size: .; cdr3_aa: CASSSGGKAGELFF; cdr3_nt: TGCGCCAGCAGTTCGGGGGGGAAGGCCGGGGAGCTGTTTTTT
d_call: .; v_call: TRBV2; j_call: TRBJ1-1; clone_size: once; cdr3_aa: CASQRGWDTEAFF; cdr3_nt: TGTGCGTCCCAAAGAGGGTGGGACACTGAAGCTTTCTTT
d_call: TRBD1; v_call: TRBV5-1; j_call: TRBJ2-2; clone_size: .; cdr3_aa: CASSPNTGGDTGELFF; cdr3_nt: TGCGCCAGCAGCCCAAATACAGGGGGCGACACCGGGGAGCTGTTTTTT